This T cell receptor beta chain was recorded in a study of blood T cell repertoires in COVID-19. The V gene's germline CDR1 is SGHNT and CDR2 YYREEE (reference sequence). This CDR3 has 15 amino acids. The J segment lost 0 bases and the V segment lost 4 bases, leaving 5 bases of the junction unmatched. Assay: immunoSEQ multiplex PCR; the TCRdb copy retains only in-frame clones and omits some. The table includes tens of thousands of clones, 90% to 95% detected once. The receptor's source is a human donor with active COVID-19. The donor label of this sample is uncertain. Sequencing was performed on peripheral blood. This chain uses TRBV5-4 with TRBJ2-3; the match to TRBD2 covers 7 bases. The CDR3 DNA sequence: TGTGCCAGCAGCCCGGGAGGACGTAGCACAGATACGCAGTATTTT. This codes for CASSPGGRSTDTQYF.